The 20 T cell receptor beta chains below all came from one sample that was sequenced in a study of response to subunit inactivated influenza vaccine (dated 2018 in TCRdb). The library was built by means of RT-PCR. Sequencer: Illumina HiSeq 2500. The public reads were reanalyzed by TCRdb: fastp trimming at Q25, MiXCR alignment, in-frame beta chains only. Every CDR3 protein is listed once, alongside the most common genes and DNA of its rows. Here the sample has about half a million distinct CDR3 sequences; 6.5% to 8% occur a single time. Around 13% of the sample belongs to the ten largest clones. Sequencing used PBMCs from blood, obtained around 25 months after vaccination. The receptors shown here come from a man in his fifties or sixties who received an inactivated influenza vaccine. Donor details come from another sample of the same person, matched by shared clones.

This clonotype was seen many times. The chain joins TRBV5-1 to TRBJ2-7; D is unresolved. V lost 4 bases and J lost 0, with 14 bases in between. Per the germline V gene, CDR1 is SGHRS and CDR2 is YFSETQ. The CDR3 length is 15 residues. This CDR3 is CASSPQDGSSYEQYF. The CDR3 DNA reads TGCGCCAGCAGCCCGCAGGACGGCAGCTCCTACGAGCAGTACTTC.

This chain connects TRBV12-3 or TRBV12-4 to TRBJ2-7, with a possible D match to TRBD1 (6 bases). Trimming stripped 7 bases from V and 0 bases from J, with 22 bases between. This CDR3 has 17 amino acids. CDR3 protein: CASTFRGGFLSSYEQYF. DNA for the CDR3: TGTGCCAGCACTTTTAGAGGGGGATTCTTAAGCTCCTACGAGCAGTACTTC.

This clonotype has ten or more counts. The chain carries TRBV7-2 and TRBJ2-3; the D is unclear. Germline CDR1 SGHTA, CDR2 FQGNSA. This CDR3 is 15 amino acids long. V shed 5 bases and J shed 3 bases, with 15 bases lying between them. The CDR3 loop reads CASSGPRSITDTQYF. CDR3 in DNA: TGTGCCAGCAGCGGCCCTAGAAGTATTACAGATACGCAGTATTTT.

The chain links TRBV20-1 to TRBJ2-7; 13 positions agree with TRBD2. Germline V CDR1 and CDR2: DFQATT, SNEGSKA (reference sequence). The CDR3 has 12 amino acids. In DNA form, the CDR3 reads TGCAGCTGGACTAGCGGGAGTTACGAGCAGTACTTC. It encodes CSWTSGSYEQYF.

The CDR3 sequence is CASSFGDKSNEQFF. The CDR3 nucleotides are TGTGCCAGCAGCTTCGGGGACAAGTCTAATGAGCAGTTCTTC. The chain recombines TRBV7-6 with TRBJ2-1, with D possibly being TRBD1 (6 bases). Between the trimmed V and J ends, which lost 3 bases and 7 bases, there was a span of 13 bases. From germline, CDR1 is SGHVS and CDR2 FNYEAQ. This CDR3 has 14 amino acids.

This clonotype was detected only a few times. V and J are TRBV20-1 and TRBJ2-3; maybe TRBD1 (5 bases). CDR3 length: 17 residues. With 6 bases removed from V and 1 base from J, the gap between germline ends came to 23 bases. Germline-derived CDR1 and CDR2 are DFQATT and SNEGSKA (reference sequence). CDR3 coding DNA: TGCAGTGCCTACACCACTACAGGTCGTACGGGCACAGATACGCAGTATTTT. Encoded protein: CSAYTTTGRTGTDTQYF.

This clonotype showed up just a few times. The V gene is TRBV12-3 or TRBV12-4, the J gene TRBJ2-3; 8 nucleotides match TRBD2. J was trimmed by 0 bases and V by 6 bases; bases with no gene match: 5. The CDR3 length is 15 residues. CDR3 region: CASSPSGSSTDTQYF. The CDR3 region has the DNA TGTGCCAGCAGCCCTAGCGGGTCTAGCACAGATACGCAGTATTTT.

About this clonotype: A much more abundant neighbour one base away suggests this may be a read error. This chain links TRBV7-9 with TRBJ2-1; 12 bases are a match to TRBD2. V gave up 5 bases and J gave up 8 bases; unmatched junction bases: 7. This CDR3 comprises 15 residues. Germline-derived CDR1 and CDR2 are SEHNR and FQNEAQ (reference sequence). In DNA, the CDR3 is TGTGCCAGCAGCCCGCGACTAGCGGGAGAGGATGAGCAGTTCTTC. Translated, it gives CASSPRLAGEDEQFF. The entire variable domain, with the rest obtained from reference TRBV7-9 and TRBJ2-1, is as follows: DTGVSQNPRHKITKRGQNVTFRCDPISEHNRLYWYRQTLGQGPEFLTYFQNEAQLEKSRLLSDRFSAERPKGSFSTLEIQRTEQGDSAMYLCASSPRLAGEDEQFFGPGTRLTVL.

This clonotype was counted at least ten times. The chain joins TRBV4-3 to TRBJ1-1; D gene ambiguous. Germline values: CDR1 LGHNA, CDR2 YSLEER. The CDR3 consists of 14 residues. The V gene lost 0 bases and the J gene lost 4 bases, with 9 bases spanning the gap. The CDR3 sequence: CASSQEPRRTEAFF. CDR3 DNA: TGCGCCAGCAGCCAAGAGCCTAGGCGCACTGAAGCTTTCTTT.

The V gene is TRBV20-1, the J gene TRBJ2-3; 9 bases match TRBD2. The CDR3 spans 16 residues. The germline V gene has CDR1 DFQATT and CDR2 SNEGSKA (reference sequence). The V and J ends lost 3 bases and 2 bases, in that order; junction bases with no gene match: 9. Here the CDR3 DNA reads TGCAGTGCTAGCTGGGTCCTAGCGGGGTACACAGATACGCAGTATTTT. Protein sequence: CSASWVLAGYTDTQYF.

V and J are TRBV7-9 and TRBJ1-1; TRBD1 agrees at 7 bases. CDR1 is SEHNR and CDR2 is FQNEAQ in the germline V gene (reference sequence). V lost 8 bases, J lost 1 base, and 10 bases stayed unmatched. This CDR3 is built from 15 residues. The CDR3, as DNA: TGTGCCAGCGGAGTAGGACAGGTATCGAACACTGAAGCTTTCTTT. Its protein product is CASGVGQVSNTEAFF. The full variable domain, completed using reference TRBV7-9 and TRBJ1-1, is DTGVSQNPRHKITKRGQNVTFRCDPISEHNRLYWYRQTLGQGPEFLTYFQNEAQLEKSRLLSDRFSAERPKGSFSTLEIQRTEQGDSAMYLCASGVGQVSNTEAFFGQGTRLTVV.

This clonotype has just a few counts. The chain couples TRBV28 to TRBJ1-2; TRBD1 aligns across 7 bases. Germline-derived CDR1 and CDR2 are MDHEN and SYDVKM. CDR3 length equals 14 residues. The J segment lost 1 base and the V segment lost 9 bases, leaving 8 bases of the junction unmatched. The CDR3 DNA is TGTGCCAGTCGACAGGGAAGGAGTAACTATGGCTACACCTTC. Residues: CASRQGRSNYGYTF.

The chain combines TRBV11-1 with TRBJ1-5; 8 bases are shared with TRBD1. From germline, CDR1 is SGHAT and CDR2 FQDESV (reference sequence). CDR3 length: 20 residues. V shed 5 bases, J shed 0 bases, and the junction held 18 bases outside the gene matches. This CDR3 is CASSAAGGDLGAYSNQPQHF. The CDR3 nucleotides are TGTGCCAGCAGCGCGGCAGGGGGCGACCTGGGGGCCTATAGCAATCAGCCCCAGCATTTT.

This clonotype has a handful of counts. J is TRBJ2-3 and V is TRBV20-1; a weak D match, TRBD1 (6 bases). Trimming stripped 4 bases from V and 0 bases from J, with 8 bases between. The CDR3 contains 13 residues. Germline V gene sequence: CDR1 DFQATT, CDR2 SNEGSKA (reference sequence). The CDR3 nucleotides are TGCAGTGCTAAGGGGGAAAGCACAGATACGCAGTATTTT. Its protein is CSAKGESTDTQYF.

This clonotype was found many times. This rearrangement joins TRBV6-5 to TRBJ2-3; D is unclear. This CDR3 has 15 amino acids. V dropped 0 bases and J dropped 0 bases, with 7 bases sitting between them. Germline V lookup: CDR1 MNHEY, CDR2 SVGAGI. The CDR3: CASSYSGSSTDTQYF. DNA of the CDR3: TGTGCCAGCAGTTACTCAGGCAGCAGCACAGATACGCAGTATTTT.

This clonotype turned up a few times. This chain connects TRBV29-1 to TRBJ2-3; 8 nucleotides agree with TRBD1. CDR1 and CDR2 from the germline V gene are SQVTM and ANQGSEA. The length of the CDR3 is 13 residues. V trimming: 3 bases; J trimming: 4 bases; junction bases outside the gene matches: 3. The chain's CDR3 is CSVDQGAADTQYF. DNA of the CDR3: TGCAGCGTTGATCAGGGGGCCGCAGATACGCAGTATTTT.

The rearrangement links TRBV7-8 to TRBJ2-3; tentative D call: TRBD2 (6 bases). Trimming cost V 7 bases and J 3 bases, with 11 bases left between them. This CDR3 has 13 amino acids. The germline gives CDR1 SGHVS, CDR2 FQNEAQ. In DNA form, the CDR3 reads TGTGCCAGCACCAGCGGGTTTACAGATACGCAGTATTTT. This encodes CASTSGFTDTQYF.

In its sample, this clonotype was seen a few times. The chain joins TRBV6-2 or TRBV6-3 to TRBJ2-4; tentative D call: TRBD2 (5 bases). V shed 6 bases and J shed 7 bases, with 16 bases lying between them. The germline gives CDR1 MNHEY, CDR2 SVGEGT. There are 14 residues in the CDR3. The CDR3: CASSEAGSGNIQYF. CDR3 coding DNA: TGTGCCAGCAGCGAGGCGGGTTCCGGTAACATTCAGTACTTC.

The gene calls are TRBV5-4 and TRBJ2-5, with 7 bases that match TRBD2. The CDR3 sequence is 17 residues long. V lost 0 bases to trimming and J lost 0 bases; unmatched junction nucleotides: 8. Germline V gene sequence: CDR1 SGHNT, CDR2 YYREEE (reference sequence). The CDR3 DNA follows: TGTGCCAGCAGCTTGGTTGGTGCGGGGGAGAACCAAGAGACCCAGTACTTC. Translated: CASSLVGAGENQETQYF.

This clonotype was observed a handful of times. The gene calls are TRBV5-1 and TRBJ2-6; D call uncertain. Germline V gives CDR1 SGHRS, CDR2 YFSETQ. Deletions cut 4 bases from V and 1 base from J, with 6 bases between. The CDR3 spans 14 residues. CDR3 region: CASSDRSGANVLTF. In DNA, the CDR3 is TGCGCCAGCAGCGACCGTTCTGGGGCCAACGTCCTGACTTTC.